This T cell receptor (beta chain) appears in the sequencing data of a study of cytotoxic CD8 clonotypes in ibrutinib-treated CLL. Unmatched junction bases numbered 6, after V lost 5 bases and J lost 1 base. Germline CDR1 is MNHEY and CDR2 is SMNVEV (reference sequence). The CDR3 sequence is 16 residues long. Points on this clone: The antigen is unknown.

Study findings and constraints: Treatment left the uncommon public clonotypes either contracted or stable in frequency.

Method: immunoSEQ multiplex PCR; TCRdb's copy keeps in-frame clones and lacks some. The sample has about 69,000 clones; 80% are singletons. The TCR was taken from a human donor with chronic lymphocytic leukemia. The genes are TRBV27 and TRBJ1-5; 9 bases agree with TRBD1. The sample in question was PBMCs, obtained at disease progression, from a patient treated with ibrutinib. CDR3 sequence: CASSPRTGVSNQPQHF. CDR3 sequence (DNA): TGTGCCAGCAGTCCGCGGACAGGGGTGAGCAATCAGCCCCAGCATTTT.